This T cell receptor beta chain comes out of a study of shared clonotypes between healthy human individuals. Study-level information: Donor composition was a couple of women and three men, aged 18 to 49.

This clone occurred a few times. Only in-frame clones appear in the TCRdb table, and some are missing; sequencing was by immunoSEQ multiplex PCR. Found here are fewer than 500,000 clones, approximately 79% of them singletons; the top ten hold around 13%. The length of the CDR3 is 12 residues. CDR1 KGHSH and CDR2 LQKENI come from the germline V gene. Trimming took off 0 bases at V and 10 bases at J, with 9 bases between the two ends. This rearrangement joins TRBV18 to TRBJ1-1, with TRBD1 as a possible D gene (5 bases). The clonotype comes from a woman aged 40 to 50 in good health. Some clones in this sample may be carry-over from other donors' samples. The sequenced material came from PBMCs. For the CDR3, the DNA is TGTGCCAGCTCACCACCTCGGGGACGAGCTTTCTTT. It specifies CASSPPRGRAFF.